These 32 T cell receptor beta chains came from one sample sequenced in a study of blood T cell repertoires in COVID-19 (dated by TCRdb to about 2020). To prepare the library, the immunoSEQ multiplex PCR assay was applied. Sourced from immuneACCESS, this table was stored by TCRdb with only in-frame sequences that have V and J called. A share of the clones is absent; for the studies checked, an unresolved V gene accounts for under half, and the remainder has no known explanation. For this sample the table gives roughly 200,000 clones, of which around 83% were detected only once. The ten largest account for 9.5% to 13% of the sample. The sequenced material came from peripheral blood. The receptor set was obtained from a woman in her fifties or sixties with COVID-19, enrolled during active disease.

This clone was seen a handful of times. The chain recombines TRBV28 with TRBJ2-7; 8 nucleotides align to TRBD1. The CDR3 consists of 12 residues. Trimming removed 10 bases from V and 4 bases from J; junction bases left unmatched: 6. CDR1 is MDHEN and CDR2 is SYDVKM in the germline V gene. CDR3 bases: TGTGCCACGTCAACAGGGGGGTACGAGCAGTACTTC. This translates into CATSTGGYEQYF.

The J gene is TRBJ1-3, the V gene TRBV3-1 (or the pseudogene TRBV3-2); no clear D gene. The CDR3 length is 15 residues. V was clipped by 7 bases and J by 4 bases, with 17 bases between them. In germline, CDR1 is LGHDT, CDR2 YNNKEL (reference sequence). The CDR3 DNA reads as TGTGCCAGCACCGCGACCAAGGGAGCGGGAAACACCATATATTTT. Translating gives CASTATKGAGNTIYF.

This clone was counted once. This chain links TRBV5-8 with TRBJ1-4; D is possibly TRBD1 (5 bases). CDR1 is SGHTS, CDR2 YDEGEE, per germline. Trimming took off 2 bases at V and 1 base at J, with 21 bases between the two ends. CDR3 size: 19 residues. In DNA form, the CDR3 reads TGTGCCAGCAGCTTCCTACCATGGACAACCGTGAGAACTAATGAAAAACTGTTTTTT. As protein: CASSFLPWTTVRTNEKLFF.

The CDR3 reads CATGKAGTRSYNEQFF. The DNA for the CDR3 is TGTGCCACCGGTAAGGCCGGGACTCGCTCCTACAATGAGCAGTTCTTC. This chain links TRBV24-1 with TRBJ2-1; possible D gene TRBD2, 6 bases. The CDR3 spans 16 residues. From germline, CDR1 is KGHDR and CDR2 SFDVKD. V lost 9 bases to trimming and J lost 0 bases, with 17 bases between them.

The V gene is TRBV7-3, the J gene TRBJ1-2; 8 nucleotides align to TRBD1. This CDR3 comprises 12 residues. With V trimmed by 5 bases and J by 6 bases, 2 bases remained unmatched. The germline V gene encodes CDR1 SGHTA and CDR2 FQGTGA. The CDR3 region has the DNA TGTGCCAGCAGCCCGACAGGGGATGGCTACACCTTC. As protein: CASSPTGDGYTF. The full variable domain, completed using reference TRBV7-3 and TRBJ1-2, is GAGVSQTPSNKVTEKGKYVELRCDPISGHTALYWYRQSLGQGPEFLIYFQGTGAADDSGLPNDRFFAVRPEGSVSTLKIQRTERGDSAVYLCASSPTGDGYTFGSGTRLTVV.

A few counts support this clone. The chain has TRBV6-2 or TRBV6-3 and TRBJ1-1; D not resolved. The CDR3 length is 16 residues. V lost 3 bases, J lost 7 bases, and 21 bases lay in between. Germline V gene sequence: CDR1 MNHEY, CDR2 SVGEGT. The CDR3 coding sequence is TGTGCCAGCAGTTATTCCATGGGGTCCCGGGGTGGTGAAGCTTTCTTT. Its protein is CASSYSMGSRGGEAFF.

The J gene is TRBJ2-5, the V gene TRBV9, with 8 bases matching TRBD1. Germline assignment: CDR1 SGDLS and CDR2 YYNGEE. This CDR3 is 15 amino acids long. With V trimmed by 2 bases and J by 5 bases, 8 bases remained unmatched. The chain's CDR3 is CASSVGAGGLETQYF. The CDR3 nucleotides are TGTGCCAGCAGCGTGGGGGCAGGGGGCTTGGAGACCCAGTACTTC.

This clone was recorded once. The chain links TRBV11-1 to TRBJ1-3, with 10 bases that match TRBD1. The trim removed 5 bases at V and 5 bases at J, leaving 9 bases unmatched. The length of the CDR3 is 16 residues. The germline gives CDR1 SGHAT, CDR2 FQDESV (reference sequence). The CDR3 DNA follows: TGTGCCAGCAGCGAGAGGACAGGGGGGCCTCGAAACACCATATATTTT. Translation: CASSERTGGPRNTIYF. Complete variable domain (other parts from reference TRBV11-1 and TRBJ1-3): EAEVAQSPRYKITEKSQAVAFWCDPISGHATLYWYRQILGQGPELLVQFQDESVVDDSQLPKDRFSAERLKGVDSTLKIQPAELGDSAMYLCASSERTGGPRNTIYFGEGSWLTVV.

V gene TRBV24-1 combines with J gene TRBJ2-3; 10 nucleotides align to TRBD1. The CDR3 runs to 13 residues. Germline CDR1 reads KGHDR; CDR2 reads SFDVKD. Trimming removed 10 bases from V and 3 bases from J; junction bases left unmatched: 3. CDR3 loop: CATRTGGTDTQYF. The CDR3 nucleotides are TGTGCCACGAGGACAGGGGGGACAGATACGCAGTATTTT.

The chain is built from TRBV28 and TRBJ2-7; no clear D gene. The CDR3 runs 13 residues. Germline V gene sequence: CDR1 MDHEN, CDR2 SYDVKM. Trimming cost V 6 bases and J 0 bases, with 9 bases left between them. The CDR3 loop reads CASSPFISYEQYF. CDR3 bases: TGTGCCAGCAGCCCTTTTATCTCCTACGAGCAGTACTTC.

The J gene is TRBJ2-5, the V gene TRBV3-1 (or the pseudogene TRBV3-2); a possible D gene is TRBD2 (5 bases). The CDR3 is made up of 15 amino acids. The V and J ends lost 0 bases and 7 bases respectively, with 15 bases between them. Looked up from germline, CDR1 is LGHDT and CDR2 is YNNKEL (reference sequence). The DNA for the CDR3 is TGTGCCAGCAGCCAAGATGGAAGCGGCAAAGGGACCCAGTACTTC. It codes for CASSQDGSGKGTQYF.

The V call is TRBV7-8, the J call TRBJ2-7; TRBD2 might be the D (5 bases). This CDR3 has 17 residues. CDR1 SGHVS and CDR2 FQNEAQ come from the germline V gene. V was shortened by 0 bases and J by 2 bases, with 17 bases between the two germline ends. CDR3 amino acids: CASSLAGRTIGPYEQYF. CDR3 nucleotide sequence: TGTGCCAGCAGCTTAGCAGGGAGAACCATCGGGCCCTACGAGCAGTACTTC.

This clone showed up just once. The rearrangement links TRBV3-1 (or the pseudogene TRBV3-2) to TRBJ1-4; tentatively, D is TRBD1 (6 bases). The V end lost 1 base, the J end lost 8 bases, and 14 bases lay between the germline ends. Germline V lookup: CDR1 LGHDT, CDR2 YNNKEL (reference sequence). This CDR3 comprises 15 residues. In DNA form, the CDR3 reads TGTGCCAGCAGCCAAGTAGGCACAGGGTTAGAAAAACTGTTTTTT. Protein sequence: CASSQVGTGLEKLFF.

The rearrangement links TRBV6-2 or TRBV6-3 to TRBJ2-1; the match to TRBD2 covers 9 bases. CDR1 is MNHEY and CDR2 is SVGEGT in the germline V gene. There are 17 residues in the CDR3. V shed 6 bases, J shed 4 bases, and the junction held 13 bases outside the gene matches. In DNA form, the CDR3 reads TGTGCCAGCAGCTCCAACTCCGGGACTAGCAGATACAATGAGCAGTTCTTC. Protein product: CASSSNSGTSRYNEQFF.

The V call is TRBV6-5, the J call TRBJ2-7; D is possibly TRBD1 (5 bases). The CDR3 consists of 12 residues. Germline V gives CDR1 MNHEY, CDR2 SVGAGI. V lost 3 bases and J 3 bases, leaving 6 bases between the germline ends. CDR3 DNA sequence: TGTGCCAGCAGTTATACAGGCTACGAGCAGTACTTC. It encodes CASSYTGYEQYF.

This clone was picked up a small number of times. V usage is TRBV5-1 and J usage is TRBJ2-5, with TRBD2 matching 8 bases. With 4 bases clipped from V and 7 bases from J, the junction kept 12 bases outside the gene matches. CDR1 is SGHRS and CDR2 is YFSETQ in the germline V gene. The CDR3 runs 15 residues. The CDR3 DNA is TGCGCCAGCAGCCGCCAGGGGAGCGGGGGAAGGACCCAGTACTTC. Translation gives CASSRQGSGGRTQYF. Drawing the rest from reference TRBV5-1 and TRBJ2-5, the complete variable domain is KAGVTQTPRYLIKTRGQQVTLSCSPISGHRSVSWYQQTPGQGLQFLFEYFSETQRNKGNFPGRFSGRQFSNSRSEMNVSTLELGDSALYLCASSRQGSGGRTQYFGPGTRLLVL.

This chain links TRBV10-3 with TRBJ1-1; D gene uncertain. There are 13 residues in the CDR3. Germline assignment: CDR1 ENHRY and CDR2 SYGVKD. V lost 10 bases and J lost 2, with 14 bases in between. CDR3 coding DNA: TGTGCCACCCAGGTCGGGGAAAACACTGAAGCTTTCTTT. This sequence encodes CATQVGENTEAFF.

The V gene is TRBV6-2 or TRBV6-3, the J gene TRBJ2-7; 10 bases agree with TRBD2. The CDR3 is 13 residues long. Germline values: CDR1 MNHEY, CDR2 SVGEGT. V was clipped by 3 bases and J by 5 bases; unmatched bases: 1. DNA of the CDR3: TGTGCCAGCAGTTATGGACTAGCGGACGAGCAGTACTTC. Encoded protein: CASSYGLADEQYF.

The chain is built from TRBV15 and TRBJ1-1; D might be TRBD1 (5 bases). Looked up from germline, CDR1 is LNHNV and CDR2 is YYDKDF (reference sequence). The CDR3 consists of 14 residues. Trimming took 3 bases from V and 2 from J, leaving 10 bases between them. CDR3 amino acids: CATSSRQSNTEAFF. CDR3 DNA: TGTGCCACCAGCAGCAGACAGTCAAACACTGAAGCTTTCTTT.

V usage is TRBV19 and J usage is TRBJ1-1; 7 bases match TRBD1. Germline V gives CDR1 LNHDA, CDR2 SQIVND (reference sequence). Unmatched junction bases numbered 7, after V lost 7 bases and J lost 2 bases. The CDR3 consists of 14 residues. CDR3 in amino acids: CASTPGTENTEAFF. CDR3 sequence (DNA): TGTGCCAGTACTCCCGGGACAGAAAACACTGAAGCTTTCTTT.

The chain joins TRBV30 to TRBJ1-2; TRBD1 agrees at 8 bases. The length of the CDR3 is 13 residues. Germline V gives CDR1 GTSNPN, CDR2 SVGIG (reference sequence). V lost 2 bases, J lost 4 bases, and 3 bases stayed unmatched. The CDR3 DNA reads TGTGCCTGGAGTCCGGGACAGGTCTATGGCTACACCTTC. Residues: CAWSPGQVYGYTF.

This sequence joins TRBV2 and TRBJ2-7; 8 bases fit TRBD1. With V trimmed by 1 base and J by 2 bases, 1 base remained unmatched. Germline CDR1 reads SNHLY; CDR2 reads FYNNEI. The CDR3 contains 14 residues. CDR3 in amino acids: CASSEETGAYEQYF. The DNA of the CDR3 is TGTGCCAGCAGTGAAGAGACAGGGGCCTACGAGCAGTACTTC.

The chain recombines TRBV9 with TRBJ2-5, with 8 bases that match TRBD2. V lost 0 bases and J lost 5; bases outside the gene matches: 3. Germline lookup yields CDR1 SGDLS and CDR2 YYNGEE. CDR3 length: 14 amino acids. The CDR3 DNA reads TGTGCCAGCAGCGTAGGCGGGGGGTGGGAGACCCAGTACTTC. Protein sequence: CASSVGGGWETQYF.

V and J are TRBV5-6 and TRBJ2-4; TRBD1 matches at 9 bases. With 4 bases clipped from V and 0 bases from J, the junction kept 8 bases outside the gene matches. The CDR3 has 17 amino acids. Germline V CDR1 and CDR2: SGHDT, YYEEEE. The CDR3: CASSLLPGQGAKNIQYF. In nucleotides, the CDR3 is TGTGCCAGCAGCCTGCTACCGGGACAGGGAGCCAAAAACATTCAGTACTTC.

The V call is TRBV6-5, the J call TRBJ1-5; possible D gene TRBD1, 6 bases. Looked up from germline, CDR1 is MNHEY and CDR2 is SVGAGI. V lost 9 bases and J 7 bases, leaving 13 bases between the germline ends. The length of the CDR3 is 12 residues. Here the CDR3 DNA reads TGTGCCAGAAACATAGGACAGCAGCCCCAGCATTTT. This gives the protein CARNIGQQPQHF.

The chain joins TRBV19 to TRBJ2-7, with D unclear. CDR3 length: 13 amino acids. CDR1 is LNHDA and CDR2 is SQIVND in the germline V gene (reference sequence). Trimming shortened V by 1 base and J by 4 bases, and 8 bases separated the two germline ends. CDR3 DNA sequence: TGTGCCAGTAGTATAGGTCCCAGATACGAGCAGTACGTC. Its translation is CASSIGPRYEQYV.

CDR3 bases: TGTGCCAGCAGTTACTCGAGAGAGGGGGCAACTAATGAAAAACTGTTTTTT. It codes for CASSYSREGATNEKLFF. The chain links TRBV6-2 or TRBV6-3 to TRBJ1-4; D perhaps matches TRBD1 (6 bases). The CDR3 loop spans 17 amino acids. With 0 bases removed from V and 0 bases from J, the gap between germline ends came to 11 bases. Germline V gives CDR1 MNHEY, CDR2 SVGEGT.

DNA for the CDR3: TGTGCCAGCAGCTTAGGGAAGGTAGCGCGATTGAACACTGAAGCTTTCTTT. As protein: CASSLGKVARLNTEAFF. V gene TRBV11-2 combines with J gene TRBJ1-1; unclear D gene. Germline CDR1 reads SGHAT; CDR2 reads FQNNGV. The V and J ends lost 1 base and 0 bases respectively, with 15 bases between them. This CDR3 is 17 amino acids long.

The J gene is TRBJ2-5, the V gene TRBV5-4, with TRBD1 as a possible D gene (6 bases). The V and J ends lost 2 bases and 2 bases respectively, with 10 bases between them. CDR3 length: 14 amino acids. Looked up from germline, CDR1 is SGHNT and CDR2 is YYREEE (reference sequence). The CDR3 coding sequence is TGTGCCAGCAGCTTTTGGGGGCGTCAAGAGACCCAGTACTTC. It encodes CASSFWGRQETQYF.

The chain joins TRBV7-8 to TRBJ2-7, with 8 bases matching TRBD2. After removal of 8 bases from V and 2 bases from J, the junction contained 8 bases not matched to a gene. Germline loops: CDR1 SGHVS, CDR2 FQNEAQ. The CDR3 extends over 14 amino acids. CDR3 sequence: CASRGGYRAYEQYF. CDR3 nucleotide sequence: TGTGCCAGCCGGGGGGGATATCGTGCCTACGAGCAGTACTTC.

The chain links TRBV19 to TRBJ2-1; 8 nucleotides match TRBD2. Unmatched junction bases numbered 12, after V lost 1 base and J lost 7 bases. The length of the CDR3 is 17 residues. The germline V gene has CDR1 LNHDA and CDR2 SQIVND (reference sequence). In nucleotides, the CDR3 is TGTGCCAGTAGTATAGGGGCCGGGGGGGCCCCTCGGAATGAGCAGTTCTTC. Translating gives CASSIGAGGAPRNEQFF.

The chain links TRBV5-1 to TRBJ1-3; tentatively, D is TRBD1 (6 bases). V was clipped by 0 bases and J by 4 bases, with 11 bases between them. Germline assignment: CDR1 SGHRS and CDR2 YFSETQ. CDR3 length: 15 amino acids. For the CDR3, the DNA is TGCGCCAGCAGCTTGGACAGGGCGCAGGGAAACACCATATATTTT. Encoded protein: CASSLDRAQGNTIYF.